This T cell receptor beta chain is from a study of T cell repertoires in cytomegalovirus infection. Regarding the study as a whole: HLA-C-restricted CMV clonotypes gave the most frequent clonotype in two of eight donors.

Via MiXCR, TCRdb re-called the reads, giving one row per CDR3 protein. The sample includes roughly 250,000 distinct CDR3 sequences, 22% of them seen just once. In its sample, this clonotype was seen a few times. Its cognate antigen is unknown. The CDR3 sequence is 15 residues long. CDR1 and CDR2 (germline): SEHNR, FQNEAQ (reference sequence). Trimming cost V 1 base and J 8 bases; bases outside gene matches: 8. The TCR comes from a human donor in good health (CMV status not recorded). Some clones in this sample may be carry-over from other donors' samples. V and J are TRBV7-9 and TRBJ2-1; 7 nucleotides align to TRBD1. The sample was CD8+ T cells from PBMCs. The CDR3 loop reads CASSLDLGRGHEQFF. CDR3 DNA sequence: TGTGCCAGCAGCTTAGATCTGGGTAGGGGGCATGAGCAGTTCTTC.